This T cell receptor (beta chain) was captured by sequencing in a study of T-cell reconstitution after alpha-beta-depleted transplantation in children. This clonotype came up many times. Its antigen is not known. CDR1 is KGHSH and CDR2 is LQKENI in the germline V gene. Trimming took 2 bases from V and 4 from J; bases not matched to a gene: 6. This CDR3 has 15 amino acids. TCRbeta library preparation incorporated unique molecular identifiers. TCRdb called the PCR reads again in MiXCR, with one record for every CDR3 protein. The table lists around 270,000 distinct CDR3 sequences, roughly 7.8% of them singletons. Points from the study as a whole: It was surviving recipient T cells and thymic progenitors that gave some patients high TCRbeta diversity at day 60. Expanded graft clones, several hundred of them, were reportedly the source of alpha-beta T cells about two months after transplant. Once a year had passed after transplant, T-cell counts and diversity came mostly from newly produced T cells.

The chain joins TRBV18 to TRBJ2-3; 7 nucleotides match TRBD1. The TCR originated in a female patient aged 2-9 years who had a stem cell transplant for Fanconi anemia, so the T cells may come from the graft donor. Source: peripheral blood, taken 360 days after TCRalphabeta/CD19-depleted stem cell transplant. CDR3 loop: CASSPSRQGSDTQYF. CDR3 nucleotide sequence: TGTGCCAGCTCACCAAGTCGACAGGGATCAGATACGCAGTATTTT.